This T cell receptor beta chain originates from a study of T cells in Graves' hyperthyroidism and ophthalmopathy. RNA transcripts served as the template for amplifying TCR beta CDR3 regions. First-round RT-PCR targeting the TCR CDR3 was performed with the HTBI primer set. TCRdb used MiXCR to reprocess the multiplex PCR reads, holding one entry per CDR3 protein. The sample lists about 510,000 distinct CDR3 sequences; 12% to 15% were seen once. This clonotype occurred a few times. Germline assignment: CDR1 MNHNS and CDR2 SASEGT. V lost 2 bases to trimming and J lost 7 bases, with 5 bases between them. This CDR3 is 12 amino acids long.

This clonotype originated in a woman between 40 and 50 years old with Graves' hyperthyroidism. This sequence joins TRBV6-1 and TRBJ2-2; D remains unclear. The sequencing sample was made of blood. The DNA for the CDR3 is TGTGCCAGCAGTGAACGAGGCGGGGAGCTGTTTTTT. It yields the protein CASSERGGELFF.